This T cell receptor (beta chain) was captured in a study of blood T cell repertoires in COVID-19. V dropped 1 base and J dropped 3; count of bases not matched to a gene: 3. The CDR3 runs 14 residues. CDR1 is SGHRS, CDR2 YFSETQ, per germline. Assay used: immunoSEQ multiplex PCR; TCRdb lists only in-frame clones, some missing. The sample includes 300,000 to 350,000 clones, nearly 90% of them seen just once. This clone was seen more than once but under ten times. The chain carries TRBV5-1 and TRBJ2-7, with 8 bases aligning to TRBD2. Material: peripheral blood. The TCR originated in a middle-aged woman with COVID-19, enrolled during active disease. The CDR3 is CASSLPTSVYEQYF. The CDR3 DNA is TGCGCCAGCAGCTTGCCGACTAGCGTCTACGAGCAGTACTTC.